This T cell receptor (beta chain) was obtained from a study of shared clonotypes between healthy human individuals. Study results and limitations: Among the subsets, naive ones generally showed larger estimated richness than memory ones. When naive CD4 clonotypes were compared across a few donors, about 4.9% were shared.

About this clone itself: The antigen is undetermined.

Sequenced by immunoSEQ multiplex PCR; TCRdb stores in-frame clones only, minus some. The sample lists a few hundred thousand clones, 50% to 80% occurring once. The CDR3 length is 14 residues. V shed 6 bases and J 4 bases; nucleotides not matched to a gene: 7. In germline, CDR1 is LNHNV, CDR2 YYDKDF (reference sequence). The sequenced material came from memory CD4+ T cells sorted from blood. The subset is: CD45RA-negative fraction. This clonotype was sampled from a man aged 30-40 years in good health. The rearrangement uses TRBV15 and TRBJ2-7; 9 nucleotides line up with TRBD1. Written as DNA, the CDR3 is TGTGCCACCAGTTTAATGGGACAGGGTTACGAGCAGTACTTC. As protein: CATSLMGQGYEQYF. Filled out from reference TRBV15 and TRBJ2-7, the complete variable domain reads DAMVIQNPRYQVTQFGKPVTLSCSQTLNHNVMYWYQQKSSQAPKLLFHYYDKDFNNEADTPDNFQSRRPNTSFCFLDIRSPGLGDTAMYLCATSLMGQGYEQYFGPGTRLTVT.